The T cell receptor (beta chain) under discussion was sequenced for a study of beta chain features in type 1 diabetes. Study-wide results and caveats: All four CD4+ subsets from Type 1 diabetes patients carried moderately but significantly shorter TCRB CDR3s. Overrepresentation of cells with high TCR expression could result from cDNA sequencing.

Sequencing targeted expressed TCRB transcripts, as all isolated RNA had been reverse transcribed. Produced via immunoSEQ multiplex PCR; TCRdb's table is partial and in-frame only. The sample lists 150,000 to 200,000 clones, around 8% occurring once. Central memory, naive, regulatory and stem cell-like memory CD4+ cells were sorted by CD45RO/CCR7/CD25/CD127/CD95/CD27. Germline loops: CDR1 SGHDN, CDR2 FVKESK. The CDR3 consists of 15 residues. The ends lost 3 bases at V and 4 bases at J; junction bases unmatched: 2. This clone was observed a handful of times. Its antigen remains unidentified. V and J are TRBV14 and TRBJ2-1; 11 bases line up with TRBD2. Sequencing was done on a sample of central memory CD4+ T cells from blood. The sequence was obtained from a woman younger than 35 with type 1 diabetes. Here the CDR3 reads CASSQGTSGYNEQFF. Here the CDR3 DNA reads TGTGCCAGCAGCCAGGGGACTAGCGGATACAATGAGCAGTTCTTC.